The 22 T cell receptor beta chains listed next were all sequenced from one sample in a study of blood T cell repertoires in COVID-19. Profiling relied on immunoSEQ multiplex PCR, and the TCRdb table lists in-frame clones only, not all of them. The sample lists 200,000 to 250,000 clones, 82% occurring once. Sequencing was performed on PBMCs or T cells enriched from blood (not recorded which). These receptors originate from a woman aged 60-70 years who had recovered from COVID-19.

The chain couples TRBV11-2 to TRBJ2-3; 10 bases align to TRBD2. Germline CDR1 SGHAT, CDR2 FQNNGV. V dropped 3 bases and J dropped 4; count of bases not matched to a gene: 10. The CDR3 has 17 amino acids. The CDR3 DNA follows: TGTGCCAGCAGCTTCCAGGGACTAGCGAATTCTCCAGATACGCAGTATTTT. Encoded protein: CASSFQGLANSPDTQYF.

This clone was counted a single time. The CDR3 reads CASSPELSLSYNEQFF. Written as DNA, the CDR3 is TGTGCCAGCTCACCAGAACTGTCGTTATCCTACAATGAGCAGTTCTTC. The rearrangement joins TRBV18 to TRBJ2-1; no reliable D call. V lost 2 bases to trimming and J lost 1 base, with 12 bases between them. Germline lookup yields CDR1 KGHSH and CDR2 LQKENI. CDR3 length: 16 residues.

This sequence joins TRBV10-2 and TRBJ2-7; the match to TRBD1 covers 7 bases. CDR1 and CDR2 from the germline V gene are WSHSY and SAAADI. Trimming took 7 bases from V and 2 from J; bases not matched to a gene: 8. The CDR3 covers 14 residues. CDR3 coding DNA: TGCGCCAGCACCTCCCCGGGACAGACCTACGAGCAGTACTTC. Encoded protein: CASTSPGQTYEQYF.

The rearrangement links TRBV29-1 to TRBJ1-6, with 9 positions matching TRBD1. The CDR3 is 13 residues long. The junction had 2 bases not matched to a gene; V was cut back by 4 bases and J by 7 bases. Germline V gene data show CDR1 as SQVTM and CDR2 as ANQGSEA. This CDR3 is CSVVTGGNSPLHF. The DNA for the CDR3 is TGCAGCGTTGTGACAGGGGGGAATTCACCCCTCCACTTT.

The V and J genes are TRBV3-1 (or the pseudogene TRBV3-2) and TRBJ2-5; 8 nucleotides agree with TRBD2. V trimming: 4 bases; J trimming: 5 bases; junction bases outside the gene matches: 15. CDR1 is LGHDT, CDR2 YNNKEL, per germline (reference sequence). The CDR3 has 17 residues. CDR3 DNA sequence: TGTGCCAGCAGCCGTGACGCGGGGGGCGGGGGACGCGAGACCCAGTACTTC. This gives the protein CASSRDAGGGGRETQYF.

The CDR3 region has the DNA TGTGCCAGTAGTAATACGGGACAGGGGGCCAACGAGCAGTACTTC. Encoded protein: CASSNTGQGANEQYF. The genes are TRBV19 and TRBJ2-7, with TRBD1 matching 12 bases. J was trimmed by 5 bases and V by 4 bases; bases with no gene match: 6. Germline assignment: CDR1 LNHDA and CDR2 SQIVND (reference sequence). CDR3 length: 15 residues.

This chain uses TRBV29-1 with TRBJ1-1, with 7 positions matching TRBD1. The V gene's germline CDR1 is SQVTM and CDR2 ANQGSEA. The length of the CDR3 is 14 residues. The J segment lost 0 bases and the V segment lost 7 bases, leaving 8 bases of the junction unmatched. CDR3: CSAGTVNMNTEAFF. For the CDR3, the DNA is TGCAGCGCGGGGACAGTAAACATGAACACTGAAGCTTTCTTT.

The DNA of the CDR3 is TGTGCCAGCAATCCTCGGACAGGACTCACAGATACGCAGTATTTT. This translates into CASNPRTGLTDTQYF. The chain carries TRBV6-5 and TRBJ2-3; 7 positions agree with TRBD1. Germline V gene lookup returns CDR1 MNHEY and CDR2 SVGAGI. This CDR3 spans 15 amino acids. V shed 7 bases, J shed 2 bases, and the junction held 9 bases outside the gene matches.

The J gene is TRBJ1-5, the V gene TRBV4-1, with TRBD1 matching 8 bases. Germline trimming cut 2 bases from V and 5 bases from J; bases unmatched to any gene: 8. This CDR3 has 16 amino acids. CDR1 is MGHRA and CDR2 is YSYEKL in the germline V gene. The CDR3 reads CASSQYGRGPDQPQHF. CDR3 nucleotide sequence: TGCGCCAGCAGCCAATATGGCAGGGGGCCGGATCAGCCCCAGCATTTT.

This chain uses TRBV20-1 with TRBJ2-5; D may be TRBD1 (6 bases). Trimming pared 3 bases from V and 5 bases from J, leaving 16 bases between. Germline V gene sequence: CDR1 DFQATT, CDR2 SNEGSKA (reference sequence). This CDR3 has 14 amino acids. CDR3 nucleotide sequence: TGCAGTGCTAGTCTGGGGGCGTCTGGGGAGACCCAGTACTTC. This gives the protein CSASLGASGETQYF.

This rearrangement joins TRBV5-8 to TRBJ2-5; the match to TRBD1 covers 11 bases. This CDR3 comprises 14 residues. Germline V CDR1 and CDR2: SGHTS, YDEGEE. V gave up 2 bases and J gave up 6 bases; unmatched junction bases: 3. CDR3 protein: CASSFRTGGQTQYF. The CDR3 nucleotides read TGTGCCAGCAGCTTCCGGACAGGGGGCCAGACCCAGTACTTC.

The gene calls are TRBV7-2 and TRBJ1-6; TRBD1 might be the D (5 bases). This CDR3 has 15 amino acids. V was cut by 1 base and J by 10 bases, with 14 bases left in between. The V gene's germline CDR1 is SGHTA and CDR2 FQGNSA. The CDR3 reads CASSLGGGGESPLHF. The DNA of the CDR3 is TGTGCCAGCAGCTTAGGGGGGGGAGGAGAGTCACCCCTCCACTTT.

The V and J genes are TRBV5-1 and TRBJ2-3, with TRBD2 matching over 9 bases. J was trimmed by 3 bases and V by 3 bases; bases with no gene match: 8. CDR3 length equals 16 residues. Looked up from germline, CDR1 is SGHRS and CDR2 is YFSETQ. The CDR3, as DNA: TGCGCCAGCAGCTCCGTTTTAGCGGGAGAGACAGATACGCAGTATTTT. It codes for CASSSVLAGETDTQYF.

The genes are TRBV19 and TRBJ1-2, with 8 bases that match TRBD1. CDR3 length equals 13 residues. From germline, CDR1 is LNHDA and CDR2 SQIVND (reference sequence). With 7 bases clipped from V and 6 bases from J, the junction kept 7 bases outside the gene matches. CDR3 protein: CASKGQGHDGYTF. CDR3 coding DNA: TGTGCCAGTAAAGGACAGGGCCACGATGGCTACACCTTC. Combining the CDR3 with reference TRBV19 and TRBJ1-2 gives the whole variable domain DGGITQSPKYLFRKEGQNVTLSCEQNLNHDAMYWYRQDPGQGLRLIYYSQIVNDFQKGDIAEGYSVSREKKESFPLTVTSAQKNPTAFYLCASKGQGHDGYTFGSGTRLTVV.

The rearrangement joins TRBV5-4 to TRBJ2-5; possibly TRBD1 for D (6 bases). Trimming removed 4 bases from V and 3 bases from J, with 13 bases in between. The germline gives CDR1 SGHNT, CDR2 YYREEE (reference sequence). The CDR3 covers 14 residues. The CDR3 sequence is CASSHSRTEETQYF. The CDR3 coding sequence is TGTGCCAGCAGCCATTCCCGGACAGAAGAGACCCAGTACTTC.

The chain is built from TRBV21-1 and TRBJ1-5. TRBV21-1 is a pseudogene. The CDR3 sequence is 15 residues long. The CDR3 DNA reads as TGTGCCAGCAGCAAGGGGGGGGGCAGCAATCAGCCCCAGCATTTT. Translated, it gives CASSKGGGSNQPQHF.

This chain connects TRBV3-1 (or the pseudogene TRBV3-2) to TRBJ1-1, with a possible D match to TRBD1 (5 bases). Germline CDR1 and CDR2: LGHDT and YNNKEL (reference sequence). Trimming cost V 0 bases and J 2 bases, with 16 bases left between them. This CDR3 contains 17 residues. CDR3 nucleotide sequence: TGTGCCAGCAGCCAAGATCCTCACTGCGGACAAAACACTGAAGCTTTCTTT. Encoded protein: CASSQDPHCGQNTEAFF.

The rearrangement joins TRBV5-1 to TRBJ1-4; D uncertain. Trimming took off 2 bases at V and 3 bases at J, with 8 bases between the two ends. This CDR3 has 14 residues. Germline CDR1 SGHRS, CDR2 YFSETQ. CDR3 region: CASSLMPANEKLFF. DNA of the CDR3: TGCGCCAGCAGCTTAATGCCAGCTAATGAAAAACTGTTTTTT.

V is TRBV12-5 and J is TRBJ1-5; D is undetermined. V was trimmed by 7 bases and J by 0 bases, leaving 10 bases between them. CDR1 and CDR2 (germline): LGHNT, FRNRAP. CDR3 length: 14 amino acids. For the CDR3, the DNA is TGTGCTAGTGTCGCGTCGGGTAGCAATCAGCCCCAGCATTTT. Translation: CASVASGSNQPQHF.

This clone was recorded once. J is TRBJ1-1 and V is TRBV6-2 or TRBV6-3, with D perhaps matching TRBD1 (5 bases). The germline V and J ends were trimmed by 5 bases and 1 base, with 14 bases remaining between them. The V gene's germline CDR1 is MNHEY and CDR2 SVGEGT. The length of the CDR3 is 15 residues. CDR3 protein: CASSQPGSGNTEAFF. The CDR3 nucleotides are TGTGCCAGCAGTCAACCAGGGTCGGGGAACACTGAAGCTTTCTTT.

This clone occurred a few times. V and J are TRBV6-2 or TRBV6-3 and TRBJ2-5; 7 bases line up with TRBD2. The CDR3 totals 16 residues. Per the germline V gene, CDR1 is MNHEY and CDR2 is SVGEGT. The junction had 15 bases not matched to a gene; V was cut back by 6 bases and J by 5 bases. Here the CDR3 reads CASSDRTGGGSETQYF. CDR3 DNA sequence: TGTGCCAGCAGCGACCGGACTGGGGGGGGGTCGGAGACCCAGTACTTC.

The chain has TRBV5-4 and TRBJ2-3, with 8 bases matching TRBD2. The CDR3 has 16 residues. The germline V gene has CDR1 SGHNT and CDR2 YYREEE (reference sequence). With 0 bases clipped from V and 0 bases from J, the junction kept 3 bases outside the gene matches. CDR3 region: CASSLGGGGSTDTQYF. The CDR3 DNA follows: TGTGCCAGCAGCTTGGGGGGCGGGGGGAGCACAGATACGCAGTATTTT. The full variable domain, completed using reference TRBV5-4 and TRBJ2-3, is ETGVTQSPTHLIKTRGQQVTLRCSSQSGHNTVSWYQQALGQGPQFIFQYYREEENGRGNFPPRFSGLQFPNYSSELNVNALELDDSALYLCASSLGGGGSTDTQYFGPGTRLTVL.